Sequencing of this TCR beta chain was carried out in a study of T cell repertoires in cytomegalovirus infection (dated by TCRdb to the late 2010s). In the study overall: Donor HLA type was relevant to the analysis, as public TCR beta signatures indicated carriage of CMV infection together with the matching HLA type. Study-wide findings and limitations: The ex vivo response was dominated by HLA-C-restricted CMV-specific TCR beta clonotypes, and the single most frequent clonotype in two of eight donors was supplied by these HLA-C-restricted clonotypes. In both this cohort and an independent roughly 330-donor cohort, the cumulative frequency of public TCR beta family members distinguished carriers of CMV infection plus the relevant HLA type.

As encoded in the germline V gene, CDR1 is SQVTM while CDR2 is ANQGSEA. Unmatched junction bases come to 16, with V trimmed by 1 base and J by 0 bases. The CDR3 starts with the cysteine, ends with the phenylalanine, and has 19 residues. This entry keeps only the CDR3 DNA: 57 bases, framed from base 1. Sequencing instrument: Illumina HiSeq 1500. Through fastp at Q25 and MiXCR, TCRdb rebuilt clones from the public reads, retaining in-frame beta chains. Here each entry gathers all rows of one CDR3 protein and keeps the most common genes and DNA. This sample lists about 180,000 distinct CDR3 sequences; approximately 18% were detected once. The ten largest clones represent under 30% of the sample. In its sample, this clonotype was seen a few times. The antigen it binds to is not known. Base-call qualities are not available, and no considerably larger clone is one nucleotide away.

The chain is encoded by TRBV29-1 joined to TRBJ1-2; 8 junctional bases match TRBD1. The sequenced sample consisted of CD8+ T cells from PBMCs. This clonotype originated in a human donor in good health (CMV status not recorded). Some clones in this sample may be carry-over from other donors' samples. The CDR3 reads as follows: CSVEVFNRTGRRANYGYTF. The sequenced DNA is TGCAGCGTTGAAGTTTTTAATAGGACAGGGCGGCGAGCTAACTATGGCTACACCTTC. Reference TRBV29-1 and TRBJ1-2 proteins supply the regions before and after the CDR3; the full variable domain is: SAVISQKPSRDICQRGTSLTIQCQVDSQVTMMFWYRQQPGQSLTLIATANQGSEATYESGFVIDKFPISRPNLTFSTLTVSNMSPEDSSIYLCSVEVFNRTGRRANYGYTFGSGTRLTVV.